These T cell receptor beta chains were read from a single sample in a study of early T cells in non-severe SARS-CoV-2 infection. TCRdb recomputed calls from the 5' RACE reads with MiXCR, one row per CDR3 protein. Of about 130,000 distinct CDR3 sequences in the sample, more than 13% were seen once. Sequenced input: whole blood. The receptors were gathered from an adult who was a healthcare worker with PCR-confirmed SARS-CoV-2 infection or an uninfected control (not recorded which). The CDR3 runs from the conserved cysteine through the conserved F or W. Each record gives: V gene, clone size, D gene, J gene, CDR3 DNA, CDR3 protein. D genes are given only for firm matches. Rows may omit the clone size; those that give it use once, few, many or a size class.

TRBV4-2	.	TRBD2	TRBJ2-5	TGTGCCAGCAGCCAAGCCCCGACTAGCGTAGAGACCCAGTACTTC	CASSQAPTSVETQYF
TRBV6-1	few	.	TRBJ2-5	TGTGCCAGCGGGCAGTCGCGAGAGACCCAGTACTTC	CASGQSRETQYF
TRBV2	few	.	TRBJ2-3	TGTGCCAGCAGATTAAGCCTAACAGCGGATACGCAGTATTTT	CASRLSLTADTQYF
TRBV12-3/TRBV12-4	many	TRBD1	TRBJ1-2	TGTGCCAGCAGGCCCCCGGGACAGGTAGTAAGTGGCTACACCTTC	CASRPPGQVVSGYTF
TRBV7-7	few	TRBD2	TRBJ2-1	TGTGCCAGCAGCTTAGTAGGACTAGCGGGGGGAATCCCCTACAATGAGCAGTTCTTC	CASSLVGLAGGIPYNEQFF
TRBV2	few	.	TRBJ2-2	TGTGCCTGGATCCGGGCCCAGAACACCGGGGAGCTGTTTTTT	CAWIRAQNTGELFF
TRBV5-1	few	TRBD2	TRBJ2-7	TGCGCCAGCAGCCCAAGAACTTCGGGGGGAACCTACGAGCAGTACTTC	CASSPRTSGGTYEQYF
TRBV20-1	.	.	TRBJ1-1	TGCAGTGCTAAATCTGCCACTAATTTGGCAACTGAAGCTTTCTTT	CSAKSATNLATEAFF
TRBV12-3/TRBV12-4	.	.	TRBJ1-1	TGTGCCAGCCAAACGTGGGGGGGAGGCACTGAAGCTTTCTTT	CASQTWGGGTEAFF
TRBV7-8	.	TRBD1	TRBJ1-2	TGTGCCAGCAGCAAAAGGACAGGTCTAACGGATGGCTACACCTTC	CASSKRTGLTDGYTF
TRBV3-1	many	.	TRBJ1-1	TGTGCCAGCAGCCCAACTCCGGGAGGAGAAGCTTTCTTT	CASSPTPGGEAFF
TRBV3-1	few	.	TRBJ2-5	TGTGCCAGCAGCCAAGTTATGGAGACCCAGTACTTC	CASSQVMETQYF
TRBV7-9	many	TRBD1	TRBJ1-5	TGTGCCAGCAGCCGACAGGGCAGCAATCAGCCCCAGCATTTT	CASSRQGSNQPQHF
TRBV2	.	.	TRBJ2-3	TGTGCCAGCAGTGAAGCCAACATCGCGGGGGATACGCAGTATTTT	CASSEANIAGDTQYF
TRBV19	.	.	TRBJ2-1	TGTGCCAGTAGTAGGAGCGGAGGGGAGAAGCAGTTCTTC	CASSRSGGEKQFF
TRBV5-4	few	.	TRBJ2-5	TGTGCCAGCAGCTTGCCGGAATCGGAGACCCAGTACTTC	CASSLPESETQYF
TRBV30	.	TRBD1	TRBJ2-4	TGTGCCTGGAGCGAGGGGGACAGGGGAGAGTTC	CAWSEGDRGEF
TRBV3-1	.	TRBD2	TRBJ2-1	TGTGCCAGCAGCCAAGAACCAGCGGGGGCCGTCTACAATGAGCAGTTCTTC	CASSQEPAGAVYNEQFF
TRBV7-2	.	TRBD2	TRBJ2-3	TGTGCCAGCAGCTGGGGACTAGCGGGGGGGGCGACAGATACGCAGTATTTT	CASSWGLAGGATDTQYF
TRBV7-9	.	TRBD1	TRBJ2-7	TGTGCCAGCAGCCCGCGGACAGGGACCTACGAGCAGTACTTC	CASSPRTGTYEQYF
TRBV20-1	few	.	TRBJ2-1	TGCAGTGCCGGCGCCAGGAACAATGAGCAGTTCTTC	CSAGARNNEQFF
TRBV13	many	.	TRBJ2-5	TGTGCCAGCAGCCCCGCCGGGACACAAGAGACCCAGTACTTC	CASSPAGTQETQYF
TRBV2	.	TRBD1	TRBJ2-1	TGTGCCAGCAGTGAGGGACAGGCCGACTACAATGAGCAGTTCTTC	CASSEGQADYNEQFF
TRBV5-1	.	.	TRBJ1-6	TGCGCCAGCAGACCGAGGGAGACCTATAATTCACCCCTCCACTTT	CASRPRETYNSPLHF
TRBV5-4	.	TRBD1	TRBJ1-1	TGTGCTAGCACAGGGACAGGGGGCGAAGGTTTCTTT	CASTGTGGEGFF
TRBV7-8	.	.	TRBJ2-3	TGTGCCAGCAGCTCCGGGGTGACGGGGACGCAGTATTTT	CASSSGVTGTQYF
TRBV10-2	.	.	TRBJ1-3	TGCGCCAGCAGTGAGTCGACTCGGCAGCTTGGAAACACCATATATTTT	CASSESTRQLGNTIYF
TRBV5-1	.	.	TRBJ2-2	TGCGCCAGCCGTCCCTTTGTTGAGTACACCGGGGAGCTGTTTTTT	CASRPFVEYTGELFF
TRBV10-1	few	.	TRBJ2-2	TGCGCCAGCAGACAGACCGCGAACACCGGGGAGCTGTTTTTT	CASRQTANTGELFF
TRBV3-1	.	.	TRBJ1-6	TGTGCCAGCAGCCAAGTGGAAGGGATCGCACCCCTCCACTTT	CASSQVEGIAPLHF